This T cell receptor beta chain was retrieved from a study of long-term antiretroviral therapy in people with HIV. General observations from the study: Clones showing expansion before ART dominated the repertoire at all time points. CDR3 lengths in HIV samples spanned a narrower range than controls.

V lost 5 bases, J lost 0 bases, and 22 bases lay in between. Germline values: CDR1 SEHNR, CDR2 FQNEAQ (reference sequence). The CDR3 totals 19 residues. For each donor, at least one pre-ART and at least two post-ART PBMC samples were available. This clone was observed once. Its target is unknown. The libraries were made with immunoSEQ v3.0 at survey level. The method was immunoSEQ multiplex PCR; TCRdb's version includes in-frame clones alone and lacks a portion of them. Found here are 20,000 to 30,000 clones, around 85% of them singletons; the top ten hold 8% to 10%. The clonotype was recovered from a man aged 35-49 years with HIV. V usage is TRBV7-9 and J usage is TRBJ2-2, with D perhaps matching TRBD1 (5 bases). The material was unsorted PBMCs, obtained 2.3 years after starting antiretroviral therapy. CDR3 amino acids: CASSPGGRAIPANTGELFF. The CDR3 nucleotides are TGTGCCAGCAGCCCCGGTGGCAGGGCGATCCCCGCGAACACCGGGGAGCTGTTTTTT.